Reported below is one TCR beta chain. Its antigen is currently unknown. The time point here: blood from clinic visit 5 months post-surgery; TSC patient then seizure free. The sequenced cases were selected for having the highest brain T cell transcript signatures. At least one anti-epileptic drug was given before surgery. This specimen comes from a study of brain T cells in children with intractable seizures. Study-level points and caveats: Clones missing pre-surgery may reflect undersampling of that blood sample. HCMV serostatus was not known, and viral specificity came from CDR3 similarity only.

V lost 2 bases, J lost 2 bases, and 7 bases lay in between. CDR3 length: 13 residues. Germline V gene data show CDR1 as SGHNT and CDR2 as YYREEE (reference sequence). Sequencing was performed with immunoSEQ multiplex PCR; in TCRdb, only in-frame clones are kept and a portion is missing. The repertoire holds approximately 330,000 clones, with roughly 93% as singletons. This rearrangement joins TRBV5-4 to TRBJ1-2; D gene ambiguous. The sample was peripheral blood, taken about 5 months after surgery. The origin of this receptor is a boy under two years old with tuberous sclerosis and intractable seizures. CDR3 nucleotide sequence: TGTGCCAGCAGCTTCGAGGACAACTATGGCTACACCTTC. This translates into CASSFEDNYGYTF.